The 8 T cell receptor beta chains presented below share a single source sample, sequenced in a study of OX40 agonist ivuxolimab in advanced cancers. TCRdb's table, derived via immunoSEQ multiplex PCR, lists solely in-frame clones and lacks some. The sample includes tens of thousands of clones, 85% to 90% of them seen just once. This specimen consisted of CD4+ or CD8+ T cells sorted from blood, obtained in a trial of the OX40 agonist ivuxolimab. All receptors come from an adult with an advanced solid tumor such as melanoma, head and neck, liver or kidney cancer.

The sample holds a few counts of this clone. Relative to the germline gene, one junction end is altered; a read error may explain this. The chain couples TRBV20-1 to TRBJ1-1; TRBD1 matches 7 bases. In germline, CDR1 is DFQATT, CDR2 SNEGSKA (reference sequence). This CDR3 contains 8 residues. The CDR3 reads CSATDRVW. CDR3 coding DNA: TGCAGTGCGACCGACAGGGTTTGG.

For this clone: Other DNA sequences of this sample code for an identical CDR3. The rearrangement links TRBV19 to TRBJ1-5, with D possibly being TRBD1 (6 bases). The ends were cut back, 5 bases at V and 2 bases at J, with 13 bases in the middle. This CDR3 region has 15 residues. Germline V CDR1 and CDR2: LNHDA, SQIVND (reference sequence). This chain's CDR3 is CASSPWGQGNQPQHF. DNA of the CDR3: TGTGCCAGTAGTCCCTGGGGGCAGGGCAATCAGCCCCAGCATTTT.

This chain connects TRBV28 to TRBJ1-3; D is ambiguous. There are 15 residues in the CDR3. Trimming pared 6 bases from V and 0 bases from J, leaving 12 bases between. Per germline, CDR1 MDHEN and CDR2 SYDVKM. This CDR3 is CASREDSYSGNTIYF. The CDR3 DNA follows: TGTGCCAGCAGGGAGGATTCATACTCTGGAAACACCATATATTTT.

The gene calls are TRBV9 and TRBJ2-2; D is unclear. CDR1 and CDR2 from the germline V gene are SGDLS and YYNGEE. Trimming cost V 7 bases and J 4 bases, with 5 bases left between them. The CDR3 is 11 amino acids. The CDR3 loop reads CASATTGELFF. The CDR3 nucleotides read TGTGCCAGCGCTACCACCGGGGAGCTGTTTTTT.

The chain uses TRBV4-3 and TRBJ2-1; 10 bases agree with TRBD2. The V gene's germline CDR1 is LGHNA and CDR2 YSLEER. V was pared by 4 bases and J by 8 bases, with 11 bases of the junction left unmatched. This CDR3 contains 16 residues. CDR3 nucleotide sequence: TGCGCCAGCAGCCTCCTAGCGGGAGTTGGCTGGGATGAGCAGTTCTTC. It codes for CASSLLAGVGWDEQFF.

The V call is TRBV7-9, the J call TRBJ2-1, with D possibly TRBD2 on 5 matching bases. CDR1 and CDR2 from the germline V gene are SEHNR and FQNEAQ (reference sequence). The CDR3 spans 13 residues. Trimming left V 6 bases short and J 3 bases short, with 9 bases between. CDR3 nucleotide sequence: TGTGCCAGCAGGTTCCGGGACTACAATGAGCAGTTCTTC. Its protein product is CASRFRDYNEQFF. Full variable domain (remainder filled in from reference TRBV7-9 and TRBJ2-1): DTGVSQNPRHKITKRGQNVTFRCDPISEHNRLYWYRQTLGQGPEFLTYFQNEAQLEKSRLLSDRFSAERPKGSFSTLEIQRTEQGDSAMYLCASRFRDYNEQFFGPGTRLTVL.

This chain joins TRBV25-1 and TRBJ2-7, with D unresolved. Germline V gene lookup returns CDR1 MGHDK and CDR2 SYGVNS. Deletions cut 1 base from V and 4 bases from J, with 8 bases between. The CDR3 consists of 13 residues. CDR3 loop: CASSELGPYEQYF. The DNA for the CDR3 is TGTGCCAGCAGTGAATTAGGTCCTTACGAGCAGTACTTC.

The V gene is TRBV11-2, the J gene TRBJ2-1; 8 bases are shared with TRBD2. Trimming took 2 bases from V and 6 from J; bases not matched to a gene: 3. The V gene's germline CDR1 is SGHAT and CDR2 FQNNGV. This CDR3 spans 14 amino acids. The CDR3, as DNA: TGTGCCAGCAGCTTATCAGCGGGAGTCAATGAGCAGTTCTTC. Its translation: CASSLSAGVNEQFF.